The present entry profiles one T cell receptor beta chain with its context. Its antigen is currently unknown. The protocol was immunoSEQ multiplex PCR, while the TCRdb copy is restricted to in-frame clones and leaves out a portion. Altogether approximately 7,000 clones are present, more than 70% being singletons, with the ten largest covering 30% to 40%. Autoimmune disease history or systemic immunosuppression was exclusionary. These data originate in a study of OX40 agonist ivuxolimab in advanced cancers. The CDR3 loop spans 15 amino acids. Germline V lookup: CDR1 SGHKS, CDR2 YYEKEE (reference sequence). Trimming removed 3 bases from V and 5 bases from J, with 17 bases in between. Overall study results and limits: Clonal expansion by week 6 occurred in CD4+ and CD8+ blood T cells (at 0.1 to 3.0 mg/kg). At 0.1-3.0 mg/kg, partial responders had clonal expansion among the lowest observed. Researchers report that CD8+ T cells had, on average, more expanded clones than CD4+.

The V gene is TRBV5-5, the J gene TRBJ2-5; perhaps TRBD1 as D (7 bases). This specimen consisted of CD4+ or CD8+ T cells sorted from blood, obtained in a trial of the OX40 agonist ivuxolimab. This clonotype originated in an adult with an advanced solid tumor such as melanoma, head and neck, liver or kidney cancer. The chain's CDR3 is CASSSEGALSETQYF. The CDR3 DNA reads TGTGCCAGCAGCTCGGAGGGGGCGTTATCGGAGACCCAGTACTTC.